This T cell receptor beta chain was documented in a study of blood T cell repertoires in COVID-19. Study at large: Some COVID-19 samples were acute and others convalescent; all came from the United States, Italy and Spain. T cells, B-cell-depleted T cells, or PBMCs provided the cDNA or gDNA that served as material.

Trimming at V came to 8 bases and at J to 4 bases, leaving 8 bases not matched to a gene. Germline assignment: CDR1 SNHLY and CDR2 FYNNEI. The CDR3 runs to 14 residues. In the original processing: Scientists estimated how many nucleated cells there were by amplifying reference gene primers. Libraries were prepared by immunoSEQ multiplex PCR; TCRdb keeps only in-frame clonotypes and omits some of them. Clone size and the V and J calls come from that table; the DNA yielded D and trimming. The sample includes approximately 110,000 clones, 70% to 90% of them seen just once. The rearrangement joins TRBV2 to TRBJ2-1; 7 bases align to TRBD2. The origin of this receptor is a human donor in a cohort sampled during active COVID-19. Sequencing was performed on peripheral blood. DNA of the CDR3: TGTGCCAGCCAAAGGGCTAGCGGTTACAATGAGCAGTTCTTC. This sequence encodes CASQRASGYNEQFF.